These 14 T cell receptor beta chains were all obtained from the same sample, sequenced in a study of cytomegalovirus exposure and HLA in healthy donors. Produced via immunoSEQ multiplex PCR; TCRdb's table is partial and in-frame only. The sample has tens of thousands of clones, 90% to 95% seen once. The sequencing sample was made of PBMCs. These receptors were collected from a woman younger than 30 in good health and CMV-seronegative.

The chain uses TRBV4-2 and TRBJ1-4, with 10 bases aligning to TRBD1. V lost 0 bases, J lost 7 bases, and 2 bases stayed unmatched. Germline V gene data show CDR1 as LGHNA and CDR2 as YNFKEQ. The CDR3 contains 15 residues. CDR3 protein: CASSQDGDRGEKLFF. Written as DNA, the CDR3 is TGTGCCAGCAGCCAAGATGGGGACAGGGGTGAAAAACTGTTTTTT.

CDR3 DNA: TGTGCCAGCGGTCGAGCGGGGGGCACAGATACGCAGTATTTT. Residues: CASGRAGGTDTQYF. The chain employs TRBV6-5 and TRBJ2-3; 8 bases agree with TRBD2. With 8 bases clipped from V and 1 base from J, the junction kept 5 bases outside the gene matches. The CDR3 length is 14 residues. Germline V gene lookup returns CDR1 MNHEY and CDR2 SVGAGI.

The genes are TRBV7-9 and TRBJ1-1; weak D call: TRBD1 (6 bases). The V end was cut by 5 bases, the J end by 8 bases, with 15 bases between. Germline CDR1 and CDR2: SEHNR and FQNEAQ (reference sequence). This CDR3 is built from 13 residues. The CDR3 sequence: CASSGGTGQEAFF. DNA for the CDR3: TGTGCCAGCAGCGGGGGCACAGGCCAAGAAGCTTTCTTT. The full variable domain, with the rest looked up from reference TRBV7-9 and TRBJ1-1, is DTGVSQNPRHKITKRGQNVTFRCDPISEHNRLYWYRQTLGQGPEFLTYFQNEAQLEKSRLLSDRFSAERPKGSFSTLEIQRTEQGDSAMYLCASSGGTGQEAFFGQGTRLTVV.

This chain connects TRBV30 to TRBJ1-2; no clear D gene. The germline V and J ends were trimmed by 2 bases and 0 bases, with 10 bases remaining between them. Germline values: CDR1 GTSNPN, CDR2 SVGIG (reference sequence). The length of the CDR3 is 14 residues. CDR3 sequence: CAWSYAAANYGYTF. The CDR3 DNA reads as TGTGCCTGGAGTTATGCCGCGGCTAACTATGGCTACACCTTC. Full variable domain (rest looked up from reference TRBV30 and TRBJ1-2): SQTIHQWPATLVQPVGSPLSLECTVEGTSNPNLYWYRQAAGRGLQLLFYSVGIGQISSEVPQNLSASRPQDRQFILSSKKLLLSDSGFYLCAWSYAAANYGYTFGSGTRLTVV.

V is TRBV19 and J is TRBJ2-7; tentatively, D is TRBD1 (5 bases). Germline V gives CDR1 LNHDA, CDR2 SQIVND (reference sequence). V was clipped by 5 bases and J by 1 base, with 12 bases between them. This CDR3 has 14 residues. CDR3 sequence reads: CASSPQGGSYEQYF. DNA of the CDR3: TGTGCCAGTAGTCCGCAGGGCGGATCCTACGAGCAGTACTTC.

This clone has more than one count but fewer than ten. V and J are TRBV14 and TRBJ2-7; D remains unclear. The germline V and J ends were trimmed by 1 base and 4 bases, with 2 bases remaining between them. Germline lookup yields CDR1 SGHDN and CDR2 FVKESK. This CDR3 is built from 11 residues. Written as DNA, the CDR3 is TGTGCCAGCAGCCAAGTATACGAGCAGTACTTC. This sequence encodes CASSQVYEQYF.

The chain links TRBV6-5 to TRBJ2-1; D is uncertain. Trimming took 4 bases from V and 7 from J, leaving 14 bases between them. CDR1 and CDR2 (germline): MNHEY, SVGAGI. The CDR3 contains 14 residues. The CDR3 is CASSSRRFSNEQFF. Here the CDR3 DNA reads TGTGCCAGCAGTTCCCGTCGGTTTTCAAATGAGCAGTTCTTC.

This clone was seen only once. CDR3: CASGRDRVFGTGELFF. As DNA, the CDR3 is TGTGCCAGCGGACGTGACAGGGTCTTTGGTACCGGGGAGCTGTTTTTT. The V gene is TRBV2, the J gene TRBJ2-2; 7 positions agree with TRBD1. Germline loops: CDR1 SNHLY, CDR2 FYNNEI. V lost 8 bases to trimming and J lost 5 bases; unmatched junction nucleotides: 14. CDR3 size: 16 residues. Using reference TRBV2 and TRBJ2-2 for the parts outside the CDR3, the full variable domain is EPEVTQTPSHQVTQMGQEVILRCVPISNHLYFYWYRQILGQKVEFLVSFYNNEISEKSEIFDDQFSVERPDGSNFTLKIRSTKLEDSAMYFCASGRDRVFGTGELFFGEGSRLTVL.

The genes are TRBV7-9 and TRBJ2-1, with 10 bases aligning to TRBD2. From germline, CDR1 is SEHNR and CDR2 FQNEAQ (reference sequence). Trimming took 5 bases from V and 4 from J; bases not matched to a gene: 5. This CDR3 contains 15 residues. CDR3 sequence (DNA): TGTGCCAGCAGCCACTGGACTAGCGGATACAATGAGCAGTTCTTC. Its protein product is CASSHWTSGYNEQFF.

This rearrangement joins TRBV5-5 to TRBJ1-6; tentatively, D is TRBD1 (5 bases). The CDR3 is made up of 14 amino acids. Trimming took 4 bases from V and 8 from J, leaving 13 bases between them. Germline V gives CDR1 SGHKS, CDR2 YYEKEE (reference sequence). CDR3 nucleotides: TGTGCCAGCAGCCCCAGGGTGTCACATTCACCCCTCCACTTT. Amino acid sequence: CASSPRVSHSPLHF.

A few counts support this clone. The chain employs TRBV19 and TRBJ2-1; TRBD2 agrees at 8 bases. Trimming at V came to 1 base and at J to 2 bases, leaving 7 bases not matched to a gene. The CDR3 length is 17 residues. CDR1 and CDR2 (germline): LNHDA, SQIVND (reference sequence). The CDR3 DNA is TGTGCCAGTAGTATAGTCGGTAGCGGGGCACCCTACAATGAGCAGTTCTTC. As protein: CASSIVGSGAPYNEQFF.

The rearrangement joins TRBV27 to TRBJ2-1, with a weak D call TRBD2 (6 bases). There are 16 residues in the CDR3. Germline CDR1 MNHEY, CDR2 SMNVEV (reference sequence). Trimming took off 5 bases at V and 5 bases at J, with 19 bases between the two ends. CDR3: CASSRLTGLDNNEQFF. The CDR3 DNA is TGTGCCAGCAGTCGATTGACGGGACTCGACAACAATGAGCAGTTCTTC.

The chain recombines TRBV15 with TRBJ2-3; 11 bases line up with TRBD1. This CDR3 has 15 amino acids. The germline CDR1 and CDR2 sequences are LNHNV and YYDKDF (reference sequence). The trim removed 5 bases at V and 2 bases at J, leaving 3 bases unmatched. The CDR3 nucleotides are TGTGCCACCAGCCAGGGACAGGGGGACACAGATACGCAGTATTTT. It specifies CATSQGQGDTDTQYF.

The chain carries TRBV30 and TRBJ2-7; 8 nucleotides match TRBD2. The V gene's germline CDR1 is GTSNPN and CDR2 SVGIG (reference sequence). The CDR3 consists of 14 residues. After removal of 3 bases from V and 5 bases from J, the junction contained 9 bases not matched to a gene. The CDR3 DNA follows: TGTGCCTGGAGGGCCGGGAGGGCCCCCCACGAGCAGTACTTC. It codes for CAWRAGRAPHEQYF. Based on the CDR3 plus reference TRBV30 and TRBJ2-7, the full variable domain is SQTIHQWPATLVQPVGSPLSLECTVEGTSNPNLYWYRQAAGRGLQLLFYSVGIGQISSEVPQNLSASRPQDRQFILSSKKLLLSDSGFYLCAWRAGRAPHEQYFGPGTRLTVT.